A single T cell receptor beta chain is shown here with its context. Its antigen is not identified. This clone may be a read error of a much larger clone one base away. The data stem from a study of blood T cells in healthy people across ages. The CDR3 extends over 16 amino acids. The germline CDR1 and CDR2 sequences are SEHNR and FQNEAQ (reference sequence). Trimming took 2 bases from V and 7 from J, leaving 21 bases between them. Findings and caveats of the study: Roughly linear declines in TCR beta diversity per million T cells occurred with age. Long-lived and aged donors differed, with more naive CD4+ cells and higher diversity in the long-lived.

A second PCR, run for roughly 7 to 12 cycles, used a sample-barcoded 5' primer plus a J-beta primer mix. TCRdb called the 5' RACE reads again in MiXCR, with one record for every CDR3 protein. The table shows 800,000 or so distinct CDR3 sequences, with 35% to 50% occurring only once. The specimen was blood. The clonotype originates from a man older than 75 in good health. The J gene is TRBJ2-7, the V gene TRBV7-9, with a weak D call TRBD2 (6 bases). Here the CDR3 reads CASSLNRDWGYNEQYF. The DNA for the CDR3 is TGTGCCAGCAGCTTAAATCGGGACTGGGGGTACAATGAGCAGTACTTC.